These T cell receptor beta chains were read from a single sample in a study of blood T cell repertoires in COVID-19. Some clones are missing from TCRdb's copy, which holds only in-frame ones; the method was immunoSEQ multiplex PCR. Among about 270,000 clones listed, approximately 90% were seen once. The sample comprised PBMCs or T cells enriched from blood (not recorded which). The receptors come from a woman between 45 and 65 years old who had recovered from COVID-19. Each CDR3 is given with its conserved first and last residue. The order of the fields is V gene, D gene, clone size, J gene, CDR3 DNA, CDR3 protein. The D gene is left open where the match is weak. The size field is filled for only some rows; it gives once, few, many or a size class.

V: TRBV6-2/TRBV6-3
D: NA
size: NA
J: TRBJ2-1
DNA: TGTGCCAGCAGCCTAACAAAGAACAATGAGCAGTTCTTC
CDR3: CASSLTKNNEQFF

V: TRBV6-2/TRBV6-3
D: TRBD1
size: NA
J: TRBJ2-1
DNA: TGTGCCAGCAGTTACGGGACAGGGGGGATCTTC
CDR3: CASSYGTGGIF

V: TRBV7-2
D: TRBD1
size: NA
J: TRBJ2-2
DNA: TGTGCCAGCAGCTTGGGACAGGGGGCGGTCGGGGAGCTGTTTTTT
CDR3: CASSLGQGAVGELFF

V: TRBV29-1
D: TRBD1
size: NA
J: TRBJ1-4
DNA: TGCAGCGTTGAGACAGGGTGGGATGAAAAACTGTTTTTT
CDR3: CSVETGWDEKLFF

V: TRBV29-1
D: TRBD1
size: once
J: TRBJ2-3
DNA: TGCAGCGTTGAGGACCGGGACAGGGGCACAGATACGCAGTATTTT
CDR3: CSVEDRDRGTDTQYF

V: TRBV7-9
D: NA
size: NA
J: TRBJ1-2
DNA: TGTGCCAGCAGCTTAGGGGCCCAGGCTGGCTACACCTTC
CDR3: CASSLGAQAGYTF

V: TRBV30
D: NA
size: NA
J: TRBJ1-6
DNA: TGTGCCTGGACAGGGCGATCCAATAATTCACCCCTCCACTTT
CDR3: CAWTGRSNNSPLHF

V: TRBV28
D: TRBD2
size: NA
J: TRBJ2-7
DNA: TGTGCCAGCAAGCTTGGAAGTAGCGGGAGCGAGCAGTACTTC
CDR3: CASKLGSSGSEQYF

V: TRBV29-1
D: NA
size: NA
J: TRBJ1-6
DNA: TGCAGCGTTGTCGAGAGGTATAATTCACCCCTCCACTTT
CDR3: CSVVERYNSPLHF

V: TRBV19
D: NA
size: NA
J: TRBJ2-7
DNA: TGTGCCAGTAGCCAGGGGTCGAAGGGCTACGAGCAGTACTTC
CDR3: CASSQGSKGYEQYF

V: TRBV7-3
D: NA
size: NA
J: TRBJ2-3
DNA: TGTGCCAGCAGCTTAAGGTCTAGCCCAGATACGCAGTATTTT
CDR3: CASSLRSSPDTQYF

V: TRBV2
D: NA
size: NA
J: TRBJ1-2
DNA: TGTGCCAGCAGTGATTTTCAGGGTTCAGGAGGCTACACCTTC
CDR3: CASSDFQGSGGYTF

V: TRBV5-6
D: NA
size: NA
J: TRBJ1-4
DNA: TGTGCCAGCAGCCCCTGGGGCTCAACTAATGAAAAACTGTTTTTT
CDR3: CASSPWGSTNEKLFF

V: TRBV3-1/TRBV3-2
D: TRBD2
size: NA
J: TRBJ2-1
DNA: TGTGCCAGCAGCCAAGATCCCGGAGGCGGGAGGGCAGGGGAGCAGTTCTTC
CDR3: CASSQDPGGGRAGEQFF

V: TRBV5-1
D: NA
size: NA
J: TRBJ2-7
DNA: TGCGCCAGCAGCTTGGGCCCAACCACGGCCTACGAGCAGTACTTC
CDR3: CASSLGPTTAYEQYF

V: TRBV6-6
D: TRBD2
size: NA
J: TRBJ2-3
DNA: TGTGCCAGCAGCGCCGGGACTAGCGGGAGAAATACGCAGTATTTT
CDR3: CASSAGTSGRNTQYF

V: TRBV3-1/TRBV3-2
D: TRBD1
size: NA
J: TRBJ1-1
DNA: TGTGCCAGCAGCCTCCGACAGGGTAGGGCTGAAGCTTTCTTT
CDR3: CASSLRQGRAEAFF

V: TRBV7-3
D: TRBD1
size: NA
J: TRBJ1-1
DNA: TGTGCCAGCAGCTTAGTAGACAGGGGGCGGACTGAAGCTTTCTTT
CDR3: CASSLVDRGRTEAFF

V: TRBV24-1
D: NA
size: NA
J: TRBJ1-4
DNA: TGTGCCACCAGTGATTTGCGTAGCCCCGATAAACTGTTTTTT
CDR3: CATSDLRSPDKLFF

V: TRBV5-5
D: NA
size: NA
J: TRBJ2-7
DNA: TGTGCCAGCAGCTTGTTCAGATTATCCTACGAGCAGTACTTC
CDR3: CASSLFRLSYEQYF

V: TRBV7-2
D: NA
size: NA
J: TRBJ1-2
DNA: TGTGCCAGCAGCTTAACCAGGGGCTGGAGCTATGGCTACACCTTC
CDR3: CASSLTRGWSYGYTF

V: TRBV2
D: TRBD2
size: NA
J: TRBJ2-1
DNA: TGTGCCAGCAGTACCGGGACTATATACAATGAGCAGTTCTTC
CDR3: CASSTGTIYNEQFF

V: TRBV3-1/TRBV3-2
D: NA
size: NA
J: TRBJ1-1
DNA: TGTGCCAGCAGCCTATTGACGGGGAAGAACACTGAAGCTTTCTTT
CDR3: CASSLLTGKNTEAFF

V: TRBV21-1
D: NA
size: NA
J: TRBJ1-6
DNA: TGTGCCAGCAGGGGACAGGGGTTTACCTATAATTCACCCCTCCACTTT
CDR3: CASRGQGFTYNSPLHF

V: TRBV5-4
D: TRBD2
size: NA
J: TRBJ2-7
DNA: TGTGCCAGCAGCTTGGGTGCTAGCGGGATGTCCTACGAGCAGTACTTC
CDR3: CASSLGASGMSYEQYF

V: TRBV28
D: NA
size: NA
J: TRBJ2-4
DNA: TGTGCCAGCAGTTTATCTGGGGCCGGGGGTCGAAAATACTTC
CDR3: CASSLSGAGGRKYF

V: TRBV7-9
D: NA
size: NA
J: TRBJ1-5
DNA: TGTGCCAGCAGCTTAGGGGTAGCTCAGCCCCAGCATTTT
CDR3: CASSLGVAQPQHF

V: TRBV20-1
D: NA
size: few
J: TRBJ2-7
DNA: TGCAGTGCTAGCTCAGGGTTCATGCAGTACTTC
CDR3: CSASSGFMQYF

V: TRBV28
D: NA
size: NA
J: TRBJ1-5
DNA: TGTGCCAGCAGATTTTATAGCAATCAGCCCCAGCATTTT
CDR3: CASRFYSNQPQHF

V: TRBV11-2
D: TRBD1
size: NA
J: TRBJ1-1
DNA: TGTGCCAGCAGCACCAAGGGGACAGGGAAAATTGAAGCTTTCTTT
CDR3: CASSTKGTGKIEAFF

V: TRBV7-2
D: NA
size: NA
J: TRBJ2-1
DNA: TGTGCCAGCAGCTTAGGCCTAGCAGGATACAATGAGCAGTTCTTC
CDR3: CASSLGLAGYNEQFF